The text below deals with one TCR beta chain. What it binds is not known. The data were obtained in a study of T-cell memory formation after mild COVID-19. General study points: Whereas later expanders leaned CD4+, clones contracting day 15 to 85 showed a balanced CD4/CD8 makeup. CD4+ contracting clones lay mainly in CM and EM, CD8+ ones in EMRA.

MiXCR, applied by TCRdb to the 5' RACE reads, yields one record per CDR3 protein. The table lists 90,000 to 120,000 distinct CDR3 sequences, approximately 15% of them singletons. Trimming cost V 6 bases and J 2 bases, with 19 bases left between them. Per germline, CDR1 MNHEY and CDR2 SMNVEV (reference sequence). The CDR3 consists of 16 residues. Input material: PBMCs or a T cell subset sorted from them (not recorded which). The chain employs TRBV27 and TRBJ1-2; D call uncertain. This TCR was recovered from a man younger than 35 who had mild COVID-19 (a few samples of this study predate the infection). Cell type and time point are not known. CDR3 in DNA: TGTGCCAGCAGCTCCCCTTCGGCGGGGTCGAACTATGGCTACACCTTC. This encodes CASSSPSAGSNYGYTF.